The rows below give T cell receptor beta chains drawn from one sample of a study of T cell repertoires in cytomegalovirus infection. Each CDR3 protein is one row after TCRdb ran MiXCR on the reads. The table includes approximately 76,000 distinct CDR3 sequences, about 3.8% detected once. The sample taken for sequencing was PBMCs. The source is a human donor in good health (CMV status not recorded). Some clones in this sample may be carry-over from other donors' samples. The CDR3 runs from the conserved cysteine through the conserved F or W.

TRBV15	TRBJ2-5	CATSREGKNLQETQYF
TRBV28	TRBJ1-5	CASSLLGTSSNQPQHF
TRBV28	TRBJ2-7	CASSLRNEQYF
TRBV12-3/TRBV12-4	TRBJ1-2	CASSLGMLGQGAGGYTF
TRBV5-4	TRBJ1-5	CASAGGSNQPQHF
TRBV12-3/TRBV12-4	TRBJ1-1	CASSWGLEAFF
TRBV19	TRBJ2-4	CASSIGNIQYF
TRBV7-6	TRBJ2-3	CASSSGLAGTQDTQYF
TRBV29-1	TRBJ1-1	CSVDKQGASEAFF
TRBV28	TRBJ2-7	CASSLPGQDYEQYF
TRBV20-1	TRBJ1-1	CSARRSVADAEAFF
TRBV6-5	TRBJ2-1	CASSYSRIYNEQFF
TRBV7-2	TRBJ1-6	CASSSSRDNPSYNSPLHF
TRBV12-3/TRBV12-4	TRBJ1-6	CASRSTGSLALHF
TRBV28	TRBJ1-5	CASNLPTPINQPQHF
TRBV11-2	TRBJ2-3	CASNLGGGADTQYF